This T cell receptor beta chain appears in the sequencing data of a study of T-cell reconstitution after alpha-beta-depleted transplantation in children. This clonotype was detected ten times or more. The library targeted TCRbeta and was prepared with unique molecular identifiers. TCRdb used MiXCR to reprocess the PCR reads, holding one entry per CDR3 protein. The sample holds roughly 300,000 distinct CDR3 sequences; roughly 10% are singletons and the top ten take roughly a quarter. Trimming left V 5 bases short and J 2 bases short, with 18 bases between. This CDR3 region has 16 residues. The germline gives CDR1 KGHDR, CDR2 SFDVKD.

This clonotype was sampled from a male patient aged 2-15 years who had a stem cell transplant for chronic granulomatous disease, so the T cells may come from the graft donor. The chain links TRBV24-1 to TRBJ2-7, with a possible D match to TRBD2 (5 bases). The source was peripheral blood, collected 180 days after TCRalphabeta/CD19-depleted stem cell transplant. CDR3 nucleotides: TGTGCCACCAGTGTAGGAGGAAACGTGAAACCCTACGAGCAGTACTTC. The encoded protein is CATSVGGNVKPYEQYF.